This TCR beta chain emerged from a study of T cells in Graves' hyperthyroidism and ophthalmopathy. At least ten counts were recorded for this clonotype. Its antigen is unknown. Study-wide points: A model built on 13 V-J features separated ophthalmopathy from stable hyperthyroidism. In the blood, most expanded thyroid clonotypes above 0.001 appeared as well.

V lost 3 bases, J lost 7 bases, and 10 bases lay in between. Per the germline V gene, CDR1 is MNHNS and CDR2 is SASEGT. There are 13 residues in the CDR3. Those patients with uncontrolled infection, other autoimmune disease, pregnancy or lactation were excluded. Thyroid ultrasound and orbital computed tomography, with clinical symptoms and serum thyroxine and TRAb, informed diagnoses. The CDR3 regions of TCR beta were amplified from RNA transcripts. The TCR CDR3 was amplified in a first-round RT-PCR using the HTBI primer set. TCRdb reanalysed the multiplex PCR reads using MiXCR and keeps one entry per CDR3 protein. The repertoire has about 570,000 distinct CDR3 sequences, roughly 46% of them found once; the top ten carry roughly 19%.

This TCR came from an adult woman with Graves' disease, either hyperthyroidism or ophthalmopathy (not recorded which). The specimen was peripheral blood or thyroid tissue (not recorded which). This rearrangement joins TRBV6-1 to TRBJ1-5, with D unresolved. CDR3 coding DNA: TGTGCCAGCAGTGAGAGGGAGGGCCAGCCCCAGCATTTT. Encoded protein: CASSEREGQPQHF.